A single sample is the source of the 21 T cell receptor beta chains below, sequenced in a study of blood T cells in healthy people across ages. Using a J-beta primer mix together with a sample-barcoded 5' primer, a second PCR was run for about 6 to 12 cycles. From the 5' RACE reads, TCRdb called clonotypes with MiXCR, one entry per CDR3 protein. The sample includes 550,000 to 800,000 distinct CDR3 sequences, 32% of them seen just once. Material for sequencing was blood. The source is a woman aged 80 or over in good health.

Details on this clonotype: It may be a read error: a sequence one base away is much more abundant. As DNA, the CDR3 is TGTGCCATAGCGGGGGGGAGCACAGATACGCAGTATTTT. Translating it yields CAIAGGSTDTQYF. V gene TRBV10-3 combines with J gene TRBJ2-3, with 10 positions matching TRBD2. Trimming took 9 bases from V and 0 from J; bases not matched to a gene: 0. CDR3 length equals 13 residues. Germline values: CDR1 ENHRY, CDR2 SYGVKD.

The V gene is TRBV20-1, the J gene TRBJ2-2; weak D call: TRBD2 (7 bases). In germline, CDR1 is DFQATT, CDR2 SNEGSKA (reference sequence). The V end lost 5 bases, the J end lost 1 base, and 17 bases lay between the germline ends. This CDR3 region has 16 residues. In DNA form, the CDR3 reads TGCAGTGCTCCAGCGGGAACAGGGCTGAACACCGGGGAGCTGTTTTTT. Amino acid sequence: CSAPAGTGLNTGELFF.

This clonotype was counted at least ten times. J is TRBJ2-2 and V is TRBV2; the D gene is possibly TRBD1 (5 bases). V lost 6 bases, J lost 6 bases, and 11 bases lay in between. The CDR3 runs to 13 residues. Germline lookup yields CDR1 SNHLY and CDR2 FYNNEI. CDR3 DNA: TGTGCCAGCAGGGCAGGGTTTCCCGGGGAGCTGTTTTTT. It encodes CASRAGFPGELFF.

This clonotype has just one count. A much larger clone lies a single base off, so this may be a read error. V gene TRBV27 combines with J gene TRBJ2-7; maybe TRBD1 (5 bases). This CDR3 region has 13 residues. Germline-derived CDR1 and CDR2 are MNHEY and SMNVEV (reference sequence). CDR3 DNA: TGTGCCGGCAGTTTAGGGGTAGCCTACGAGCAGTACTTC. Its protein product is CAGSLGVAYEQYF.

Concerning this clonotype: A read error is possible here, since a much larger clone lies one base away. The J gene is TRBJ2-5, the V gene TRBV20-1; TRBD1 might be the D (5 bases). The V end lost 1 base, the J end lost 8 bases, and 17 bases lay between the germline ends. Germline V CDR1 and CDR2: DFQATT, SNEGSKA (reference sequence). This CDR3 has 14 amino acids. This chain's CDR3 is CSARVKAGKGTQYF. CDR3 nucleotides: TGCAGTGCTAGAGTTAAGGCAGGGAAAGGAACCCAGTACTTC.

There are many counts of this clonotype. CDR3 sequence reads: CASSLNYGPSNEQFF. The CDR3 DNA reads as TGTGCCAGCAGTTTAAATTACGGGCCTTCTAATGAGCAGTTCTTC. The chain uses TRBV12-3 or TRBV12-4 and TRBJ2-1; D is unresolved. V was shortened by 2 bases and J by 7 bases, with 15 bases between the two germline ends. The CDR3 sequence is 15 residues long.

In its sample, this clonotype was seen many times. The gene calls are TRBV12-3 or TRBV12-4 and TRBJ1-4; 7 bases are shared with TRBD1. Unmatched junction bases numbered 5, after V lost 6 bases and J lost 4 bases. This CDR3 contains 14 residues. CDR3 amino acids: CASRTSGGNEKLFF. The CDR3 DNA follows: TGTGCCAGCAGAACATCAGGGGGTAATGAAAAACTGTTTTTT.

The chain employs TRBV5-1 and TRBJ2-5, with D possibly TRBD2 on 7 matching bases. There are 17 residues in the CDR3. V was cut by 3 bases and J by 2 bases, with 20 bases left in between. Germline V lookup: CDR1 SGHRS, CDR2 YFSETQ. The CDR3 nucleotides are TGCGCCAGCAGCTCGGGGGCGGGGGCCCCGGGACAAGAGACCCAGTACTTC. Amino acid sequence: CASSSGAGAPGQETQYF.

About this clonotype itself: This clone may be a read error of a much larger clone one base away. The J gene is TRBJ1-4, the V gene TRBV5-1, with TRBD1 as a possible D gene (6 bases). V was shortened by 5 bases and J by 8 bases, with 19 bases between the two germline ends. The germline V gene encodes CDR1 SGHRS and CDR2 YFSETQ. The CDR3 is 15 residues long. The CDR3 DNA sequence: TGCGCCAGCAGGGCCGTCGGGGGCCTTGGAGAAAAACTGTTTTTT. This translates into CASRAVGGLGEKLFF.

About this clonotype: Being one base from a much bigger clone, this may be a read error. The rearrangement uses TRBV7-2 and TRBJ2-5; 7 nucleotides align to TRBD1. CDR3 length: 16 amino acids. CDR1 and CDR2 from the germline V gene are SGHTA and FQGNSA. The V segment lost 5 bases and the J segment 11 bases; nucleotides outside the gene matches: 20. The CDR3 nucleotides are TGTGCCAGCAGCCTTGGCCCTGCCACAGGGGATAATGAGCAGTACTTC. This gives the protein CASSLGPATGDNEQYF.

J is TRBJ1-2 and V is TRBV28; TRBD1 matches 9 bases. CDR3 length equals 14 residues. V was clipped by 3 bases and J by 8 bases; unmatched bases: 7. CDR1 is MDHEN, CDR2 SYDVKM, per germline. The CDR3 DNA is TGTGCCAGCAGTTTTATTCCGGGACAGGGAGGCTACACCTTC. This gives the protein CASSFIPGQGGYTF.

This clonotype was seen only a few times. A much larger clone is a single base away; this may be a read error. The chain has TRBV24-1 and TRBJ2-5; 8 nucleotides line up with TRBD1. This CDR3 has 15 residues. Per the germline V gene, CDR1 is KGHDR and CDR2 is SFDVKD. J was trimmed by 11 bases and V by 4 bases; bases with no gene match: 14. The CDR3 sequence is CATSDPGTGAYGQYF. CDR3 bases: TGTGCCACCAGTGACCCTGGGACAGGAGCCTACGGGCAGTACTTC.

This clonotype turned up a few times. The CDR3 sequence is CASRRQGQNTEAFF. CDR3 nucleotides: TGTGCCAGCAGGAGACAGGGGCAGAACACTGAAGCTTTCTTT. The chain joins TRBV6-6 to TRBJ1-1; TRBD1 matches at 8 bases. The CDR3 sequence is 14 residues long. With V trimmed by 6 bases and J by 1 base, 4 bases remained unmatched. Germline V gene lookup returns CDR1 MNHNY and CDR2 SVGAGI (reference sequence).

Comments on this clonotype: A single base separates this from a much larger clone, so it may be a read error. The chain carries TRBV6-6 and TRBJ1-1; unclear D gene. The CDR3 has 11 residues. Germline CDR1 and CDR2: MNHNY and SVGAGI (reference sequence). Trimming left V 6 bases short and J 6 bases short, with 8 bases between. The CDR3 bases are TGTGCCAGCAGCTTGGACGCTGAAGCTTTCTTT. The encoded protein is CASSLDAEAFF.

The genes are TRBV24-1 and TRBJ2-1; 14 nucleotides align to TRBD2. In germline, CDR1 is KGHDR, CDR2 SFDVKD. With V trimmed by 4 bases and J by 4 bases, 5 bases remained unmatched. CDR3 length: 17 amino acids. This CDR3 reads CATSERLAGGGYNEQFF. The CDR3 nucleotides read TGTGCCACCAGTGAACGACTAGCGGGAGGGGGTTACAATGAGCAGTTCTTC.

Concerning this clonotype: One base away lies a much larger clone, so this may be a sequencing read error. V usage is TRBV6-1 and J usage is TRBJ2-1; D remains ambiguous. The CDR3 has 14 amino acids. Germline V gene data show CDR1 as MNHNS and CDR2 as SASEGT. In nucleotides, the CDR3 is TGTGCCAACAGTGAATTAGGGAAGGGCAATGAGCAGTTCTTC. Its protein product is CANSELGKGNEQFF.

As regards this clonotype: A much more abundant neighbour one base away suggests this may be a read error. The chain links TRBV9 to TRBJ2-1, with D uncertain. Germline CDR1 is SGDLS and CDR2 is YYNGEE. Trimming took 4 bases from V and 10 from J, leaving 21 bases between them. The CDR3 has 15 amino acids. DNA of the CDR3: TGTGCCAGCAGCCCTTATGCATCCAGCTCCTACGAGCAGTTCTTC. Translation: CASSPYASSSYEQFF. Drawing the rest from reference TRBV9 and TRBJ2-1, the complete variable domain is DSGVTQTPKHLITATGQRVTLRCSPRSGDLSVYWYQQSLDQGLQFLIQYYNGEERAKGNILERFSAQQFPDLHSELNLSSLELGDSALYFCASSPYASSSYEQFFGPGTRLTVL.

The chain combines TRBV6-5 with TRBJ1-1; TRBD1 might be the D (6 bases). The CDR3 is 16 residues long. Germline CDR1 and CDR2: MNHEY and SVGAGI. V was clipped by 2 bases and J by 1 base, with 14 bases between them. This chain's CDR3 is CASSYGAGTPNTEAFF. CDR3 DNA sequence: TGTGCCAGCAGTTACGGGGCTGGGACACCGAACACTGAAGCTTTCTTT.

This chain connects TRBV20-1 to TRBJ2-1; 8 nucleotides agree with TRBD2. The CDR3 totals 15 residues. Trimming removed 6 bases from V and 5 bases from J; junction bases left unmatched: 12. The germline CDR1 and CDR2 sequences are DFQATT and SNEGSKA (reference sequence). The CDR3 sequence: CSAYPGTRVHNEQFF. Here the CDR3 DNA reads TGCAGTGCCTACCCGGGGACTAGAGTCCACAATGAGCAGTTCTTC.

This clonotype was detected ten times or more. This chain links TRBV10-3 with TRBJ2-1; perhaps TRBD2 as D (6 bases). The V gene's germline CDR1 is ENHRY and CDR2 SYGVKD. There are 12 residues in the CDR3. V dropped 6 bases and J dropped 9 bases, with 12 bases sitting between them. The CDR3 loop reads CAISLTSSEQFF. DNA for the CDR3: TGTGCCATCAGCCTGACTAGTTCTGAGCAGTTCTTC.

This clonotype appeared many times. This chain joins TRBV7-6 and TRBJ1-4; D uncertain. The CDR3 length is 14 residues. Germline values: CDR1 SGHVS, CDR2 FNYEAQ. Trimming took 2 bases from V and 3 from J, leaving 7 bases between them. The CDR3 region is CASSLSAANEKLFF. The CDR3 DNA follows: TGTGCCAGCAGCTTATCGGCGGCTAATGAAAAACTGTTTTTT.